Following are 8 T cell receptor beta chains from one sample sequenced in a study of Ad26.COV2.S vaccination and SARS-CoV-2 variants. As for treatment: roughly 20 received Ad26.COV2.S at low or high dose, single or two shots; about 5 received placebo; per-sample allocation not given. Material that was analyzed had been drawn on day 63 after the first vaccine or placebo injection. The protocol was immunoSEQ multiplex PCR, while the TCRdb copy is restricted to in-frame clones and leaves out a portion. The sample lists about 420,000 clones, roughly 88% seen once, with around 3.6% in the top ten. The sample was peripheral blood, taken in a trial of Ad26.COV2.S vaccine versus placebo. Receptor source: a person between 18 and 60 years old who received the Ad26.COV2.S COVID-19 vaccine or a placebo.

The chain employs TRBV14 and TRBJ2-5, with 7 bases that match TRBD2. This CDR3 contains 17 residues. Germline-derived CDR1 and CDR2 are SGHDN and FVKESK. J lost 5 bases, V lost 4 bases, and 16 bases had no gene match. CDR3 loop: CASSRQPLREEGETQYF. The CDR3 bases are TGTGCCAGCAGCCGCCAGCCTTTACGGGAGGAGGGCGAGACCCAGTACTTC.

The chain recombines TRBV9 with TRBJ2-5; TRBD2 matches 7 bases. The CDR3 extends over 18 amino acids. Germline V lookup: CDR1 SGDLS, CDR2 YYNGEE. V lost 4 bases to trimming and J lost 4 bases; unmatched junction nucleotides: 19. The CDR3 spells CASSLPRRDYLGPETQYF. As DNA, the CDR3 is TGTGCCAGCAGCTTACCCCGCCGGGACTATCTAGGGCCAGAGACCCAGTACTTC.

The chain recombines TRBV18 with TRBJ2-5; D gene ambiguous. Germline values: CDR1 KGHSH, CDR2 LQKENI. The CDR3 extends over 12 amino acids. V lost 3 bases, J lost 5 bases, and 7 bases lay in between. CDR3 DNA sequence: TGTGCCAGCTCACCGAATCCGGAGACCCAGTACTTC. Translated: CASSPNPETQYF.

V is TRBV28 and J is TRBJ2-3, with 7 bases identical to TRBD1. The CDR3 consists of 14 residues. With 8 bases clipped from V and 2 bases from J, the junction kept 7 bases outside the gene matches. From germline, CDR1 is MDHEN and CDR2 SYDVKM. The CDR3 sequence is CASAWDSPTDTQYF. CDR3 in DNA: TGTGCCAGCGCCTGGGACAGTCCCACAGATACGCAGTATTTT.

CDR3 sequence: CASSPPGHSNTEAFF. The DNA of the CDR3 is TGTGCCAGCTCACCACCGGGACATTCGAACACTGAAGCTTTCTTT. This chain links TRBV18 with TRBJ1-1; a possible D gene is TRBD1 (6 bases). The ends were cut back, 0 bases at V and 1 base at J, with 9 bases in the middle. The length of the CDR3 is 15 residues. Germline lookup yields CDR1 KGHSH and CDR2 LQKENI.

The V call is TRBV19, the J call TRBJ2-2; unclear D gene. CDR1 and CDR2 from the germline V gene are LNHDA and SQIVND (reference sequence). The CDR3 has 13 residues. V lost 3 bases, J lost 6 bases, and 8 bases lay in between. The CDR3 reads CASSMAWAGELFF. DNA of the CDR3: TGTGCCAGTAGTATGGCTTGGGCCGGGGAGCTGTTTTTT.

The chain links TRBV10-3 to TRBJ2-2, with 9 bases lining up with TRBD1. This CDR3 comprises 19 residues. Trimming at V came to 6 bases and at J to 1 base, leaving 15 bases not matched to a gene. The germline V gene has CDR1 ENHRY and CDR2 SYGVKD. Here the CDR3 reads CAIRDITRGGQGNTGELFF. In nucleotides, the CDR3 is TGTGCCATCAGGGACATTACGCGCGGGGGACAGGGGAACACCGGGGAGCTGTTTTTT.

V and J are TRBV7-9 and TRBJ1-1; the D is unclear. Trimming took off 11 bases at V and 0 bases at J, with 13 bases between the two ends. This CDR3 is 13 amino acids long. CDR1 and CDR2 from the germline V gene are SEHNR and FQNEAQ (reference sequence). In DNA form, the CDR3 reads TGTGCCTCGGCAAACGGCTTGAACACTGAAGCTTTCTTT. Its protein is CASANGLNTEAFF.